The sample holds many counts of the clone carrying this T cell receptor beta chain. The junction differs from germline at one of its ends, possibly a read error. Read sequence stops 3 residues before the CDR3 end, and the germline J gene provides the missing end. Germline-derived CDR1 and CDR2 are SQVTM and ANQGSEA. The CDR3 runs to 11 residues. The sample belongs to a study of T cell clonality in common variable immunodeficiency. The repertoire was sequenced with immunoSEQ multiplex PCR; TCRdb's copy has only in-frame clones and lacks some. The repertoire consists of tens of thousands of clones, none detected only once.

The genes are TRBV29-1 and TRBJ2-2; tentative D call: TRBD2 (6 bases). This TCR came from a person aged 18-69 years in good health. Sequenced input: peripheral blood mononuclear cells. Partial CDR3 DNA: TGCAGCGTTGAAGGACCCGGGGGG. Amino acids: CSVEGPGG. The entire CDR3 protein reads CSVEGPGGLFF.